This entry features one TCR beta chain sequence. Its antigen is not yet known. It has no much larger one-base neighbor in the sample; base qualities were not kept. V is cut by 0 bases and J by 8 bases, and the space between the germline ends is 11 bases. CDR1 LGHDT and CDR2 YNNKEL were looked up in the germline V gene (reference sequence). Measured from the cysteine to the phenylalanine, the CDR3 is 15 residues long. Only CDR3 DNA remains: 45 bases, in frame from the first base. TCRbeta CDR3 regions were amplified from genomic DNA using the immunoSEQ Assay, a bias-controlled multiplex PCR. As for the authors' bioinformatics: Nucleated cell counts per sample were estimated from amplification of reference gene primers within the assay. To quantify the absolute abundance of each unique TCRbeta CDR3 rearrangement, sequence reads were collapsed and filtered. Productive Simpson clonality was computed per sample as the square root of Simpson's diversity index over productive rearrangements. Imported from immuneACCESS, the table was reduced by TCRdb to in-frame sequences with V and J called. These copies leave out some clones; in studies compared against another copy, an unresolved V gene accounts for under half, and the cause of the remainder is not known. V and J calls and clone size follow that table, whereas D and trimming were derived from the DNA. The sample contains over 95,000 clones, 75% to 90% of them found a single time. More than 5% of the sample is taken by the ten largest.

This sample was included in a study of blood T cell repertoires in COVID-19 (dated by TCRdb to 2019 to 2021). In the study overall: Collaborator samples came from the United States, Italy and Spain and covered acute and convalescent phases of COVID-19. The material from the prospective study consisted of cDNA or gDNA derived from T cells, B-cell-depleted T cells, or PBMCs. The dataset comprised deeply sampled blood TCRbeta repertoires from subjects exposed to, actively infected with, or recovered from COVID-19. The repertoires were made available in a free public database intended to serve as a resource for research on the immune response to SARS-CoV-2. The samples were drawn from two sources: the first 160 participants of the ongoing ImmuneRACE study, and 1,254 subjects contributed by 6 global collaborators. The sample metadata nearly always contained a de-identified subject ID, COVID-19 status, age in years and sex. Where available, HLA class I and class II types were obtained from metadata supplied by the sample provider rather than from assay-based typing.

Broader findings and caveats from the paper: Clinical and demographic metadata were provided uncurated, with the amount varying by source and participant.

At one collaborating source in Seattle, patients were enrolled during active infection and were followed longitudinally through the course of disease. The collaborating institutions used their own protocols to collect whole blood in K2EDTA tubes. For TCRbeta analysis, collaborator samples were shipped as frozen whole blood, as isolated PBMCs, or as DNA extracted from either sample type. Input material: peripheral blood. The origin of this receptor is a woman in her sixties or seventies with COVID-19, enrolled during active disease. The chain is assembled from TRBV3-1 (or the pseudogene TRBV3-2) and TRBJ1-6, and the D gene may be TRBD1, 5 bases matching. The CDR3 is CASSQDQGGDSPLHF. The DNA is TGTGCCAGCAGCCAAGACCAGGGAGGGGATTCACCCCTCCACTTT.